Sequencing of this T cell receptor beta chain was carried out in a study of cytomegalovirus exposure and HLA in healthy donors. Broader study findings: Overall, approximately 150 TCR beta chains were annotated as cytomegalovirus-associated. In a later analysis, HLA-C alleles had the fewest associated TCRs, DRB1 alleles the most. CMV antigen specificity was confirmed in vitro for three CMV-associated chains.

This clone has just a few counts. Its specificity is not known. The PCR had 60 Vbeta and 13 Jbeta primers. The assay was immunoSEQ multiplex PCR, and TCRdb's table has in-frame clones only and misses some. The data show about 110,000 clones, approximately 69% seen once. Trimming removed 5 bases at V and 8 bases at J, with 12 bases between. The V gene's germline CDR1 is LGHNA and CDR2 YNFKEQ. This CDR3 is built from 12 residues. Donors in the study were healthy people who gave bone marrow. The sequence was collected from a man younger than 40 in good health and CMV-seronegative. The chain has TRBV4-2 and TRBJ1-2; D unclear. The sequenced sample was PBMCs. The CDR3 region has the DNA TGTGCCAGCAGCGGGGAGGGCGGGGGCTACACCTTC. Translated: CASSGEGGGYTF.